The 30 T cell receptor beta chains given below trace back to one sample, sequenced in a study of T cells of healthy individuals. TCRdb re-called the 5' RACE reads through MiXCR, storing one row per CDR3 protein. The sample records about 53,000 distinct CDR3 sequences, about 14% being singletons. All receptors derive from a human donor in good health.

The sample holds a few counts of this clonotype. The chain uses TRBV7-9 and TRBJ2-5; the D gene is possibly TRBD1 (5 bases). In germline, CDR1 is SEHNR, CDR2 FQNEAQ (reference sequence). V was trimmed by 5 bases and J by 4 bases, leaving 11 bases between them. This CDR3 contains 13 residues. As DNA, the CDR3 is TGTGCCAGCAGCCCACCAGGGTCAGAGACCCAGTACTTC. Amino acid sequence: CASSPPGSETQYF.

This clonotype was seen only a few times. The J gene is TRBJ2-5, the V gene TRBV9; 9 bases agree with TRBD1. The germline V gene has CDR1 SGDLS and CDR2 YYNGEE. Trimming took 3 bases from V and 5 from J; bases not matched to a gene: 5. The CDR3 contains 14 residues. The CDR3 DNA follows: TGTGCCAGCAGCGCGGGACAGGGCGGGGAGACCCAGTACTTC. The encoded protein is CASSAGQGGETQYF.

This clonotype was picked up many times. J is TRBJ2-7 and V is TRBV9; D may be TRBD2 (5 bases). Germline CDR1 SGDLS, CDR2 YYNGEE. V was cut by 0 bases and J by 5 bases, with 15 bases left in between. The CDR3 length is 15 residues. The CDR3 here is CASSVDGSPRDEQYF. The CDR3, as DNA: TGTGCCAGCAGCGTAGATGGGTCTCCGCGGGACGAGCAGTACTTC.

The chain recombines TRBV3-1 with TRBJ2-3, with TRBD2 matching 14 bases. After removal of 5 bases from V and 5 bases from J, the junction contained 3 bases not matched to a gene. Germline V gene lookup returns CDR1 LGHDT and CDR2 YNNKEL (reference sequence). The CDR3 has 15 amino acids. CDR3 nucleotide sequence: TGTGCCAGCAGCTCGACTAGCGGGGGGGGAGATACGCAGTATTTT. Its translation is CASSSTSGGGDTQYF.

CDR3 bases: TGTGCCAGTAGTATCGACAGCAGATACCAGCCCCAGCATTTT. Its translation is CASSIDSRYQPQHF. This chain links TRBV19 with TRBJ1-5; the D gene is possibly TRBD1 (5 bases). CDR3 size: 14 residues. Per germline, CDR1 LNHDA and CDR2 SQIVND (reference sequence). V gave up 3 bases and J gave up 7 bases, with 13 bases separating them. Looking up the rest from reference TRBV19 and TRBJ1-5 gives the full variable domain: DGGITQSPKYLFRKEGQNVTLSCEQNLNHDAMYWYRQDPGQGLRLIYYSQIVNDFQKGDIAEGYSVSREKKESFPLTVTSAQKNPTAFYLCASSIDSRYQPQHFGDGTRLSIL.

This clonotype was seen repeatedly, ten times or more. The chain is built from TRBV29-1 and TRBJ1-2; 8 bases agree with TRBD1. The CDR3 spans 14 residues. Germline values: CDR1 SQVTM, CDR2 ANQGSEA. V dropped 1 base and J dropped 8; count of bases not matched to a gene: 9. CDR3 protein: CSVEAKDRDSGYTF. For the CDR3, the DNA is TGCAGCGTTGAAGCTAAGGACAGGGACTCGGGCTACACCTTC.

This clonotype has only a few counts. V and J are TRBV5-1 and TRBJ2-1; 12 bases match TRBD2. CDR1 and CDR2 from the germline V gene are SGHRS and YFSETQ. The trim removed 2 bases at V and 7 bases at J, leaving 13 bases unmatched. The length of the CDR3 is 18 residues. The CDR3 bases are TGCGCCAGCAGCTTTCTAGCGGGAGGGCCTGGGAATAGGAATGAGCAGTTCTTC. Its translation: CASSFLAGGPGNRNEQFF.

This clonotype came up a few times. The chain couples TRBV10-3 to TRBJ2-6; 7 bases match TRBD1. Germline values: CDR1 ENHRY, CDR2 SYGVKD. The CDR3 has 16 amino acids. The J segment lost 4 bases and the V segment lost 3 bases, leaving 6 bases of the junction unmatched. The CDR3 region is CAISDPTGSGANVLTF. The DNA of the CDR3 is TGTGCCATCAGTGACCCGACAGGGTCAGGGGCCAACGTCCTGACTTTC.

This clonotype was recorded a few times. This chain joins TRBV24-1 and TRBJ2-2, with TRBD1 identical over 11 bases. Looked up from germline, CDR1 is KGHDR and CDR2 is SFDVKD. Trimming took 4 bases from V and 3 from J; bases not matched to a gene: 6. The CDR3 totals 17 residues. The CDR3: CATSDTPGQGDTGELFF. DNA for the CDR3: TGTGCCACCAGTGACACCCCGGGACAGGGGGACACCGGGGAGCTGTTTTTT.

This sequence joins TRBV5-1 and TRBJ2-2; 8 positions match TRBD2. J lost 1 base, V lost 6 bases, and 2 bases had no gene match. CDR3 length equals 14 residues. Germline V gene data show CDR1 as SGHRS and CDR2 as YFSETQ. DNA for the CDR3: TGCGCCAGCACAACTAGCGGGAACACCGGGGAGCTGTTTTTT. It specifies CASTTSGNTGELFF.

The V and J genes are TRBV7-2 and TRBJ2-1, with 8 bases identical to TRBD2. Germline lookup yields CDR1 SGHTA and CDR2 FQGNSA. This CDR3 spans 15 amino acids. J lost 0 bases, V lost 5 bases, and 3 bases had no gene match. The CDR3 DNA reads TGTGCCAGCAGCCGGCGGGGGGACTCCTACAATGAGCAGTTCTTC. Translation gives CASSRRGDSYNEQFF. Together with reference TRBV7-2 and TRBJ2-1, the CDR3 gives the full variable domain: GAGVSQSPSNKVTEKGKDVELRCDPISGHTALYWYRQSLGQGLEFLIYFQGNSAPDKSGLPSDRFSAERTGGSVSTLTIQRTQQEDSAVYLCASSRRGDSYNEQFFGPGTRLTVL.

This clonotype was seen more than once but under ten times. The V and J genes are TRBV7-9 and TRBJ2-7; D not resolved. Germline CDR1 and CDR2: SEHNR and FQNEAQ (reference sequence). V dropped 6 bases and J dropped 2 bases, with 11 bases sitting between them. CDR3 length equals 13 residues. The CDR3 sequence: CASSTGVTYEQYF. Here the CDR3 DNA reads TGTGCCAGCAGTACTGGGGTGACCTACGAGCAGTACTTC.

This clonotype was counted a few times. The chain combines TRBV25-1 with TRBJ2-3, with 9 bases aligning to TRBD2. Looked up from germline, CDR1 is MGHDK and CDR2 is SYGVNS. V gave up 2 bases and J gave up 6 bases; unmatched junction bases: 9. The CDR3 length is 16 residues. CDR3 amino acids: CASSEMSGGMDDTQYF. CDR3 bases: TGTGCCAGCAGTGAAATGAGCGGGGGGATGGACGATACGCAGTATTTT.

This clonotype was seen a handful of times. The chain carries TRBV6-2 or TRBV6-3 and TRBJ1-5; D call uncertain. Germline V gene sequence: CDR1 MNHEY, CDR2 SVGEGT. V was pared by 2 bases and J by 9 bases, with 8 bases between. There are 12 residues in the CDR3. DNA of the CDR3: TGTGCCAGCAGTTACGCCCCGGCGCCCCAGCATTTT. Protein sequence: CASSYAPAPQHF.

This clonotype was detected many times. The rearrangement joins TRBV10-3 to TRBJ1-5, with D possibly matching TRBD1 (6 bases). Germline V gene lookup returns CDR1 ENHRY and CDR2 SYGVKD. The CDR3 runs 15 residues. The germline V and J ends were trimmed by 3 bases and 3 bases, with 12 bases remaining between them. The CDR3: CAISDSGQFNQPQHF. The CDR3 DNA reads as TGTGCCATCAGTGACTCAGGACAGTTCAATCAGCCCCAGCATTTT.

J is TRBJ1-6 and V is TRBV30, with D uncertain. The CDR3 contains 16 residues. Trimming pared 1 base from V and 13 bases from J, leaving 23 bases between. Germline lookup yields CDR1 GTSNPN and CDR2 SVGIG (reference sequence). The CDR3 loop reads CAWSGKDGFGTGPLHF. The DNA of the CDR3 is TGTGCCTGGAGTGGAAAAGACGGTTTTGGAACTGGTCCCCTCCACTTT. Filled out from reference TRBV30 and TRBJ1-6, the complete variable domain reads SQTIHQWPATLVQPVGSPLSLECTVEGTSNPNLYWYRQAAGRGLQLLFYSVGIGQISSEVPQNLSASRPQDRQFILSSKKLLLSDSGFYLCAWSGKDGFGTGPLHFGNGTRLTVT.

V gene TRBV15 combines with J gene TRBJ2-3; D gene uncertain. Trimming took off 3 bases at V and 0 bases at J, with 4 bases between the two ends. The CDR3 loop spans 13 amino acids. The germline V gene has CDR1 LNHNV and CDR2 YYDKDF (reference sequence). The CDR3 coding sequence is TGTGCCACCAGCAGCACTAGCACAGATACGCAGTATTTT. Protein sequence: CATSSTSTDTQYF.

This clonotype showed up many times. This rearrangement joins TRBV20-1 to TRBJ1-5; possible D gene TRBD1, 6 bases. V was cut by 2 bases and J by 5 bases, with 16 bases left in between. Per germline, CDR1 DFQATT and CDR2 SNEGSKA (reference sequence). The CDR3 covers 15 residues. CDR3 sequence: CSARSPLGGDQPQHF. DNA for the CDR3: TGCAGTGCTAGATCCCCGCTGGGGGGCGATCAGCCCCAGCATTTT.

This clonotype was counted a few times. V and J are TRBV27 and TRBJ2-5; TRBD2 is a possible D gene (6 bases). Germline values: CDR1 MNHEY, CDR2 SMNVEV (reference sequence). The germline V and J ends were trimmed by 0 bases and 3 bases, with 11 bases remaining between them. This CDR3 is 15 amino acids long. CDR3 DNA: TGTGCCAGCAGTTTATCGTTCCGGGAGAAAGAGACCCAGTACTTC. The encoded protein is CASSLSFREKETQYF.

CDR3 bases: TGCAGTGCTAGAGAAGCGGGAGTCGGCACAGATACGCAGTATTTT. Translated: CSAREAGVGTDTQYF. The chain is built from TRBV20-1 and TRBJ2-3; 8 bases match TRBD2. This CDR3 is 15 amino acids long. With V trimmed by 0 bases and J by 1 base, 3 bases remained unmatched. Germline CDR1 and CDR2: DFQATT and SNEGSKA (reference sequence).

This clonotype showed up many times. This sequence joins TRBV21-1 and TRBJ1-2. TRBV21-1 is deemed a pseudogene. There are 13 residues in the CDR3. CDR3 DNA: TGTGCCAGCAGAACTGAAGCTAACTATGGCTACACCTTC. Its protein product is CASRTEANYGYTF.

This clonotype appeared many times. This rearrangement joins TRBV6-1 to TRBJ2-1, with D perhaps matching TRBD1 or TRBD2 (6 bases each). Germline V lookup: CDR1 MNHNS, CDR2 SASEGT. Trimming removed 6 bases from V and 8 bases from J, with 23 bases in between. This CDR3 is built from 16 residues. CDR3 DNA sequence: TGTGCCAGCAGGTCTCTCGGGGGCGTAAGTGTGGATGAGCAGTTCTTC. It specifies CASRSLGGVSVDEQFF.

Only a few counts were recorded for this clonotype. The V gene is TRBV7-8, the J gene TRBJ2-7; either TRBD1 or TRBD2 may supply D (5 bases each). The germline CDR1 and CDR2 sequences are SGHVS and FQNEAQ. V was pared by 5 bases and J by 3 bases, with 14 bases between. CDR3 length equals 14 residues. The CDR3 DNA is TGTGCCAGCAGCCTGGGTAGCGACAGCTACGAGCAGTACTTC. This codes for CASSLGSDSYEQYF.

The sample holds many counts of this clonotype. This chain connects TRBV6-5 to TRBJ1-6; TRBD1 matches 9 bases. Germline V gene data show CDR1 as MNHEY and CDR2 as SVGAGI. There are 14 residues in the CDR3. V shed 6 bases, J shed 9 bases, and the junction held 6 bases outside the gene matches. The CDR3: CASRSLTGGSPLHF. The CDR3 DNA reads TGTGCCAGCAGATCTCTGACAGGGGGTTCACCCCTCCACTTT.

This clonotype came up many times. V and J are TRBV30 and TRBJ1-5, with D perhaps TRBD1 (6 bases). From germline, CDR1 is GTSNPN and CDR2 SVGIG (reference sequence). V gave up 2 bases and J gave up 2 bases, with 13 bases separating them. This CDR3 is built from 15 residues. The CDR3 DNA reads TGTGCCTGGAGTCAGGGGAGATTGGGCAATCAGCCCCAGCATTTT. Amino acids: CAWSQGRLGNQPQHF.

This chain links TRBV12-3 or TRBV12-4 with TRBJ2-7; 8 bases map to TRBD1. Losses at the gene ends were 5 bases for V and 3 bases for J; bases not matched to a gene: 6. The CDR3 has 14 amino acids. This chain's CDR3 is CASSIQGVVYEQYF. CDR3 nucleotide sequence: TGTGCCAGCAGTATACAGGGGGTAGTCTACGAGCAGTACTTC.

This clonotype was observed a few times. This rearrangement joins TRBV10-3 to TRBJ2-3, with 13 bases identical to TRBD2. The germline V gene has CDR1 ENHRY and CDR2 SYGVKD. This CDR3 region has 16 residues. Germline trimming cut 8 bases from V and 1 base from J; bases unmatched to any gene: 6. CDR3 in DNA: TGTGCCATCGGACTAGCGGGGGAAGTAGGCACAGATACGCAGTATTTT. This sequence encodes CAIGLAGEVGTDTQYF.

This clonotype appeared many times. The chain has TRBV20-1 and TRBJ2-7; a possible D gene is TRBD2 (6 bases). Germline CDR1 is DFQATT and CDR2 is SNEGSKA (reference sequence). The V end lost 6 bases, the J end lost 0 bases, and 15 bases lay between the germline ends. The CDR3 length is 14 residues. CDR3 protein: CSAAGRISSYEQYF. The CDR3 nucleotides read TGCAGTGCCGCGGGACGTATAAGCTCCTACGAGCAGTACTTC.

The chain recombines TRBV27 with TRBJ2-7; 11 bases map to TRBD2. The germline V gene has CDR1 MNHEY and CDR2 SMNVEV (reference sequence). V lost 5 bases to trimming and J lost 7 bases; unmatched junction nucleotides: 10. The CDR3 totals 15 residues. The CDR3 DNA reads as TGTGCCAGCAGTATGACTAGCGGGATGGCTCGAGAGCAGTACTTC. This gives the protein CASSMTSGMAREQYF.

V is TRBV9 and J is TRBJ1-2; D unresolved. This CDR3 is 13 amino acids long. Germline loops: CDR1 SGDLS, CDR2 YYNGEE. Deletions cut 3 bases from V and 5 bases from J, with 11 bases between. The CDR3 sequence is CASSEGGEYGYTF. CDR3 nucleotide sequence: TGTGCCAGCAGCGAGGGCGGAGAGTATGGCTACACCTTC.